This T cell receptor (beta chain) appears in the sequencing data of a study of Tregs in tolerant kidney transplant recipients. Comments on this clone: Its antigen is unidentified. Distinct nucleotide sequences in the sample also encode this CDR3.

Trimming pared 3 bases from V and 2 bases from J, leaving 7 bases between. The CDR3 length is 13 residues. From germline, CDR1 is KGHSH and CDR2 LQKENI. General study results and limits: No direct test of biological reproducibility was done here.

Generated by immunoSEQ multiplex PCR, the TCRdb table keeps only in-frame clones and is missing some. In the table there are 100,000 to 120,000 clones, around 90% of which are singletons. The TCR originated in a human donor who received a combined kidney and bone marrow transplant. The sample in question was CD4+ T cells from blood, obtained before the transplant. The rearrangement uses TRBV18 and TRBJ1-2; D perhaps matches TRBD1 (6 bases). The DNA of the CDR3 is TGTGCCAGCTCACCCGACAGGAACTATGGCTACACCTTC. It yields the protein CASSPDRNYGYTF.